The 31 T cell receptor beta chains listed next were all sequenced from one sample in a study of cytomegalovirus exposure and HLA in healthy donors. A multiplex PCR was run with 60 Vbeta primers and 13 Jbeta primers. Here immunoSEQ multiplex PCR was the method, and the copy in TCRdb shows in-frame clones only, minus some. The data show 85,000 to 100,000 clones, around three quarters seen once. Material for sequencing was PBMCs. These receptors were taken from a human donor in good health.

The rearrangement joins TRBV4-1 to TRBJ1-4; 7 bases fit TRBD1. The CDR3 runs to 15 residues. The junction had 5 bases not matched to a gene; V was cut back by 3 bases and J by 4 bases. Germline-derived CDR1 and CDR2 are MGHRA and YSYEKL. CDR3 amino acids: CASSQPGQNNEKLFF. CDR3 nucleotide sequence: TGCGCCAGCAGCCAGCCGGGACAGAATAATGAAAAACTGTTTTTT.

This chain connects TRBV11-2 to TRBJ2-5; 9 bases match TRBD1. Germline V CDR1 and CDR2: SGHAT, FQNNGV. Losses at the gene ends were 2 bases for V and 5 bases for J; bases not matched to a gene: 3. The CDR3 is made up of 14 amino acids. In DNA form, the CDR3 reads TGTGCCAGCAGCTTATTGGGGACAGGGGAGACCCAGTACTTC. This codes for CASSLLGTGETQYF.

The V gene is TRBV7-8, the J gene TRBJ2-2, with TRBD1 matching over 9 bases. Germline CDR1 is SGHVS and CDR2 is FQNEAQ. This CDR3 spans 15 amino acids. Germline trimming cut 4 bases from V and 2 bases from J; bases unmatched to any gene: 2. The CDR3 spells CASSSGQGNTGELFF. The CDR3 nucleotides read TGTGCCAGCAGCTCGGGACAGGGTAACACCGGGGAGCTGTTTTTT.

The chain combines TRBV6-5 with TRBJ2-5; TRBD2 might be the D (6 bases). Looked up from germline, CDR1 is MNHEY and CDR2 is SVGAGI. Trimming left V 0 bases short and J 3 bases short, with 14 bases between. CDR3 size: 16 residues. DNA of the CDR3: TGTGCCAGCAGTTACTCGGGTGGACTAACCAAAGAGACCCAGTACTTC. As protein: CASSYSGGLTKETQYF.

The chain joins TRBV30 to TRBJ1-5; TRBD1 matches at 9 bases. Trimming removed 2 bases from V and 1 base from J; junction bases left unmatched: 6. Germline CDR1 reads GTSNPN; CDR2 reads SVGIG (reference sequence). The CDR3 is 16 residues long. The CDR3 DNA reads TGTGCCTGGAGTTTGGGGACAGGGACGAGCAATCAGCCCCAGCATTTT. It codes for CAWSLGTGTSNQPQHF.

This clone has only one observation. The J gene is TRBJ2-7, the V gene TRBV7-2; 14 bases fit TRBD2. Trimming removed 2 bases from V and 3 bases from J; junction bases left unmatched: 12. Germline CDR1 and CDR2: SGHTA and FQGNSA. The CDR3 has 19 residues. The CDR3 here is CASSLRMVETSGRVYEQYF. CDR3 DNA sequence: TGTGCCAGCAGCTTAAGAATGGTCGAGACTAGCGGGAGGGTCTACGAGCAGTACTTC. The entire variable domain, with the rest obtained from reference TRBV7-2 and TRBJ2-7, is as follows: GAGVSQSPSNKVTEKGKDVELRCDPISGHTALYWYRQSLGQGLEFLIYFQGNSAPDKSGLPSDRFSAERTGGSVSTLTIQRTQQEDSAVYLCASSLRMVETSGRVYEQYFGPGTRLTVT.

The chain uses TRBV7-2 and TRBJ2-1, with D possibly matching TRBD2 (6 bases). Germline CDR1 reads SGHTA; CDR2 reads FQGNSA. Trimming took 3 bases from V and 5 from J, leaving 14 bases between them. This CDR3 contains 15 residues. The CDR3 DNA reads as TGTGCCAGCAGCTTCTCGGGACTGGGGAACAATGAGCAGTTCTTC. It yields the protein CASSFSGLGNNEQFF. Complete variable domain (other parts from reference TRBV7-2 and TRBJ2-1): GAGVSQSPSNKVTEKGKDVELRCDPISGHTALYWYRQSLGQGLEFLIYFQGNSAPDKSGLPSDRFSAERTGGSVSTLTIQRTQQEDSAVYLCASSFSGLGNNEQFFGPGTRLTVL.

This chain uses TRBV6-4 with TRBJ2-3; no clear D. This CDR3 region has 17 residues. In germline, CDR1 is MRHNA, CDR2 SNTAGT. V was shortened by 8 bases and J by 4 bases, with 25 bases between the two germline ends. CDR3 nucleotide sequence: TGTGCCAGCTCCTCGAGTGTGATAGGCGGCTTTCCAGATACGCAGTATTTT. It specifies CASSSSVIGGFPDTQYF.

Only a few counts were recorded for this clone. The chain uses TRBV5-1 and TRBJ2-7; D possibly corresponds to TRBD1 (5 bases). The V end lost 0 bases, the J end lost 0 bases, and 7 bases lay between the germline ends. Germline V gene data show CDR1 as SGHRS and CDR2 as YFSETQ. The CDR3 is 14 amino acids. The CDR3 reads CASSLGGGSYEQYF. For the CDR3, the DNA is TGCGCCAGCAGCTTGGGGGGCGGCTCCTACGAGCAGTACTTC.

This rearrangement joins TRBV19 to TRBJ1-1, with D possibly being TRBD1 (5 bases). Germline V gives CDR1 LNHDA, CDR2 SQIVND (reference sequence). Trimming took 3 bases from V and 0 from J, leaving 8 bases between them. This CDR3 contains 14 residues. CDR3: CASSMGGVNTEAFF. In DNA form, the CDR3 reads TGTGCCAGTAGTATGGGAGGGGTGAACACTGAAGCTTTCTTT. The full variable domain, in which reference TRBV19 and TRBJ1-1 provide the parts outside the CDR3, is DGGITQSPKYLFRKEGQNVTLSCEQNLNHDAMYWYRQDPGQGLRLIYYSQIVNDFQKGDIAEGYSVSREKKESFPLTVTSAQKNPTAFYLCASSMGGVNTEAFFGQGTRLTVV.

The chain links TRBV18 to TRBJ1-5; D is uncertain. The CDR3 spans 15 residues. V lost 3 bases and J lost 9, with 18 bases in between. Looked up from germline, CDR1 is KGHSH and CDR2 is LQKENI. CDR3 DNA sequence: TGTGCCAGCTCACCTAGTGGGTCAAACGGGGTGCCCCAGCATTTT. Amino acids: CASSPSGSNGVPQHF.

The rearrangement joins TRBV5-1 to TRBJ2-1; 10 positions agree with TRBD2. This CDR3 is built from 14 residues. After removal of 4 bases from V and 8 bases from J, the junction contained 6 bases not matched to a gene. Germline CDR1 SGHRS, CDR2 YFSETQ. As DNA, the CDR3 is TGCGCCAGCAGCCCAACAGCGGGGGGGGATGAGCAGTTCTTC. Encoded protein: CASSPTAGGDEQFF.

The chain has TRBV2 and TRBJ1-3; a possible D gene is TRBD1 (5 bases). The germline gives CDR1 SNHLY, CDR2 FYNNEI. Trimming took 2 bases from V and 0 from J, leaving 14 bases between them. The CDR3 covers 17 residues. CDR3 DNA: TGTGCCAGCAGTGAATTTCGGCGACAGCTCTCTGGAAACACCATATATTTT. As protein: CASSEFRRQLSGNTIYF.

J is TRBJ2-7 and V is TRBV7-9, with 12 bases fitting TRBD2. CDR1 and CDR2 (germline): SEHNR, FQNEAQ (reference sequence). This CDR3 is 18 amino acids long. The ends lost 5 bases at V and 2 bases at J; junction bases unmatched: 13. CDR3 sequence reads: CASSRTSGGQTITYEQYF. The CDR3 DNA reads TGTGCCAGCAGCCGAACTAGCGGGGGGCAAACCATTACCTACGAGCAGTACTTC.

The chain's CDR3 is CASSPTGQPWGYTF. In nucleotides, the CDR3 is TGTGCCAGCAGTCCGACGGGACAGCCTTGGGGCTACACCTTC. The V and J genes are TRBV27 and TRBJ1-2; TRBD1 agrees at 7 bases. CDR1 is MNHEY and CDR2 is SMNVEV in the germline V gene (reference sequence). Trimming removed 5 bases from V and 8 bases from J; junction bases left unmatched: 11. The CDR3 is 14 amino acids.

The V and J genes are TRBV6-1 and TRBJ2-1; no firm D call. This CDR3 has 12 residues. Trimming shortened V by 2 bases and J by 9 bases, and 8 bases separated the two germline ends. The V gene's germline CDR1 is MNHNS and CDR2 SASEGT. In nucleotides, the CDR3 is TGTGCCAGCAGTGAACTAACCCCTGAGCAGTTCTTC. Translation: CASSELTPEQFF.

The V call is TRBV10-3, the J call TRBJ1-2, with D hard to call. The CDR3 runs 13 residues. Germline V gene data show CDR1 as ENHRY and CDR2 as SYGVKD. Trimming shortened V by 6 bases and J by 6 bases, and 14 bases separated the two germline ends. CDR3 nucleotide sequence: TGTGCCATCAGCCAGACACTGCAGAATGGCTACACCTTC. It yields the protein CAISQTLQNGYTF.

This clone has just a few counts. The chain couples TRBV21-1 to TRBJ1-4; the table's D call, TRBD1, was not checked against the DNA. TRBV21-1 is a pseudogene segment. This CDR3 contains 15 residues. CDR3: CASRVTRTGPEKLFF. CDR3 nucleotides: TGTGCCAGCAGAGTAACCCGGACAGGGCCTGAAAAACTGTTTTTT.

V usage is TRBV5-1 and J usage is TRBJ2-1, with D perhaps matching TRBD2 (6 bases). V lost 2 bases and J lost 4, with 13 bases in between. The CDR3 consists of 15 residues. Germline V gene data show CDR1 as SGHRS and CDR2 as YFSETQ. This chain's CDR3 is CASSLSGERYNEQFF. The CDR3 DNA reads as TGCGCCAGCAGCTTATCGGGAGAGAGGTACAATGAGCAGTTCTTC.

On this clone: One end of the junction fails to match germline, which may point to a read error. The rearrangement uses TRBV7-9 and TRBJ1-2, with D possibly being TRBD1 (6 bases). CDR3 length: 14 residues. The V gene's germline CDR1 is SEHNR and CDR2 FQNEAQ (reference sequence). In nucleotides, the CDR3 is TGTTCCAGCAGCTTAGGACAGTGGGACTATGGCTACACCTTC. The encoded protein is CSSSLGQWDYGYTF.

The chain is built from TRBV5-4 and TRBJ2-5; no clear D gene. V lost 0 bases and J 4 bases, leaving 10 bases between the germline ends. The CDR3 spans 14 residues. Germline-derived CDR1 and CDR2 are SGHNT and YYREEE (reference sequence). CDR3: CASSLVWAAETQYF. The CDR3 region has the DNA TGTGCCAGCAGCTTGGTTTGGGCCGCAGAGACCCAGTACTTC.

This chain connects TRBV2 to TRBJ1-5; 8 positions match TRBD1. The CDR3 has 12 residues. CDR1 SNHLY and CDR2 FYNNEI come from the germline V gene. With V trimmed by 6 bases and J by 6 bases, 1 base remained unmatched. CDR3 DNA: TGTGCCAGCAGGACAGGGGTTCAGCCCCAGCATTTT. This encodes CASRTGVQPQHF. The complete variable domain, with remaining parts taken from reference TRBV2 and TRBJ1-5, reads EPEVTQTPSHQVTQMGQEVILRCVPISNHLYFYWYRQILGQKVEFLVSFYNNEISEKSEIFDDQFSVERPDGSNFTLKIRSTKLEDSAMYFCASRTGVQPQHFGDGTRLSIL.

In regard to this clone: Relative to the germline gene, one junction end is altered; a read error may explain this. V gene TRBV29-1 combines with J gene TRBJ2-1, with 10 bases lining up with TRBD2. Per germline, CDR1 SQVTM and CDR2 ANQGSEA. The CDR3 consists of 15 residues. CDR3 sequence (DNA): TGCAGCGGGGGGGCTAGCGGGAGCTACTACGATGAGCAGTTCTTC. Amino acids: CSGGASGSYYDEQFF.

The chain has TRBV5-5 and TRBJ1-2; maybe TRBD1 (6 bases). The CDR3 runs to 16 residues. V lost 2 bases to trimming and J lost 4 bases, with 18 bases between them. Germline-derived CDR1 and CDR2 are SGHKS and YYEKEE (reference sequence). The chain's CDR3 is CASSFDNRASGYGYTF. The CDR3 coding sequence is TGTGCCAGCAGCTTCGACAACAGGGCTTCAGGCTATGGCTACACCTTC.

V gene TRBV7-9 combines with J gene TRBJ2-3; TRBD2 is a possible D gene (6 bases). In germline, CDR1 is SEHNR, CDR2 FQNEAQ (reference sequence). The CDR3 consists of 15 residues. V was clipped by 0 bases and J by 0 bases, with 7 bases between them. In DNA, the CDR3 is TGTGCCAGCAGCTTAGCGGGGGGTAGCACAGATACGCAGTATTTT. This translates into CASSLAGGSTDTQYF.

V gene TRBV5-1 combines with J gene TRBJ2-7; 8 bases are a match to TRBD1. The junction had 3 bases not matched to a gene; V was cut back by 4 bases and J by 0 bases. Germline-derived CDR1 and CDR2 are SGHRS and YFSETQ. This CDR3 spans 14 amino acids. CDR3 region: CASSPTGGSYEQYF. The CDR3 DNA reads TGCGCCAGCAGCCCCACAGGGGGCTCCTACGAGCAGTACTTC.

The chain carries TRBV5-1 and TRBJ1-2; D may be TRBD1 (6 bases). The CDR3 has 14 residues. The germline V gene has CDR1 SGHRS and CDR2 YFSETQ. Trimming removed 0 bases from V and 5 bases from J, with 11 bases in between. The CDR3 coding sequence is TGCGCCAGCAGCTTGGAAGGGACACGGTATGGCTACACCTTC. It encodes CASSLEGTRYGYTF.

This clone has a handful of counts. V usage is TRBV19 and J usage is TRBJ2-7; the match to TRBD2 covers 7 bases. V was clipped by 7 bases and J by 3 bases; unmatched bases: 6. The CDR3 covers 13 residues. The V gene's germline CDR1 is LNHDA and CDR2 SQIVND (reference sequence). The CDR3 DNA is TGTGCCAGTAAGGCTAGCGGTTTCTACGAGCAGTACTTC. Translated, it gives CASKASGFYEQYF.

The chain carries TRBV10-1 and TRBJ2-1; TRBD2 agrees at 9 bases. The CDR3 runs 16 residues. Germline CDR1 reads WNHNN; CDR2 reads SYGVQD (reference sequence). Trimming took 1 base from V and 7 from J; bases not matched to a gene: 8. The CDR3 nucleotides read TGCGCCAGCAGTGAGTGCGCGGGGGGGCAGGGGAATGAGCAGTTCTTC. As protein: CASSECAGGQGNEQFF.

The chain links TRBV18 to TRBJ2-2; 7 bases are shared with TRBD2. Germline V CDR1 and CDR2: KGHSH, LQKENI. This CDR3 is built from 15 residues. The J segment lost 7 bases and the V segment lost 8 bases, leaving 13 bases of the junction unmatched. This CDR3 is CASPMAASGNGELFF. The CDR3 bases are TGTGCCAGCCCAATGGCGGCTAGCGGAAACGGGGAGCTGTTTTTT.

The CDR3 DNA reads as TGTGCCAGCAGCCGCAGCGGAGGGGTGAACGAGCAGTACTTC. As protein: CASSRSGGVNEQYF. V usage is TRBV7-9 and J usage is TRBJ2-7; maybe TRBD2 (6 bases). Trimming removed 5 bases from V and 5 bases from J, with 16 bases in between. This CDR3 is 14 amino acids long. CDR1 SEHNR and CDR2 FQNEAQ come from the germline V gene (reference sequence). Using reference TRBV7-9 and TRBJ2-7 for the parts outside the CDR3, the full variable domain is DTGVSQNPRHKITKRGQNVTFRCDPISEHNRLYWYRQTLGQGPEFLTYFQNEAQLEKSRLLSDRFSAERPKGSFSTLEIQRTEQGDSAMYLCASSRSGGVNEQYFGPGTRLTVT.